This T cell receptor beta chain was found in a study of T-cell memory formation after mild COVID-19. This clonotype appeared a few times. Antigen specificity is unknown. The study, taken as a whole, reports: Pre-infection memory contained some responding clones, which suggested that cross-reactive memory had joined. From day 15 to 85, contracting clones were balanced between CD4 and CD8, whereas later expanders leaned toward CD4+.

With 5 bases removed from V and 2 bases from J, the gap between germline ends came to 14 bases. From germline, CDR1 is MNHNS and CDR2 SASEGT. The CDR3 spans 15 residues. Via MiXCR, TCRdb re-called the 5' RACE reads, giving one row per CDR3 protein. The sample lists roughly 120,000 distinct CDR3 sequences, 15% to 20% occurring once. The clonotype was recovered from an adult woman who had mild COVID-19 (a few samples of this study predate the infection). Cell type and time point are not known. This chain links TRBV6-1 with TRBJ2-3, with D possibly TRBD2 on 6 matching bases. Sequencing was carried out using PBMCs or a T cell subset sorted from them (not recorded which). CDR3 protein: CASSLSDYITDTQYF. The DNA of the CDR3 is TGTGCCAGCAGTCTTTCGGACTACATCACAGATACGCAGTATTTT.